This TCR beta chain was recovered during a study of prognosis after radiotherapy for stage I lung cancer. Study-level information: Concurrently with stereotactic body radiotherapy, no other therapy was received by any patient.

J was trimmed by 7 bases and V by 5 bases; bases with no gene match: 5. This CDR3 comprises 14 residues. In germline, CDR1 is MGHDK, CDR2 SYGVNS. Template was genomic DNA; TCR beta CDR3 amplified in two multiplex PCR rounds. It was primers specific to each TRBV and TRBJ gene that first-round PCR used. TCRdb reprocessed the multiplex PCR reads via MiXCR and lists one record per CDR3 protein. The repertoire includes about 24,000 distinct CDR3 sequences, roughly 40% of them detected once, and 20% to 25% sits in the top ten. Two time points each involved a draw of about 6.1 milliliters of peripheral blood.

Source: PBMCs, taken before or after stereotactic body radiation therapy (not recorded which). The sequence was collected from a donor over 45 with non-small cell lung cancer. The chain carries TRBV25-1 and TRBJ2-7, with TRBD2 matching over 13 bases. The CDR3, as DNA: TGTGCCAGCAGTCTGACTAGCGGGAGGCTTGAGCAGTACTTC. This translates into CASSLTSGRLEQYF.